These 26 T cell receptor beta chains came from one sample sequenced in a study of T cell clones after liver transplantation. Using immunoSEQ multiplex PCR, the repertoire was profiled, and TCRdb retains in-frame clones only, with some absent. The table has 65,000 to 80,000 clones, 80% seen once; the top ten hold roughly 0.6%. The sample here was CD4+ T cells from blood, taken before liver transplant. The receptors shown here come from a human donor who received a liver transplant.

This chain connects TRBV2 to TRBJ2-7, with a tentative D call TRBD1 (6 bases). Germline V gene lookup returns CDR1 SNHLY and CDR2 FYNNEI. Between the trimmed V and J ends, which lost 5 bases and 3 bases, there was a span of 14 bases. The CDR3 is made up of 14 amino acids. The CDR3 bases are TGTGCCAGCAGTTGGACCCAGGGGATCTACGAGCAGTACTTC. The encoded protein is CASSWTQGIYEQYF.

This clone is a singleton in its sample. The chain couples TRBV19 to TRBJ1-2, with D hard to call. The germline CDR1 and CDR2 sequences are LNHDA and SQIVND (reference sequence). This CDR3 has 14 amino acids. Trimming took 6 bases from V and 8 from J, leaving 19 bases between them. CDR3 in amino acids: CASSTRSYKVGYTF. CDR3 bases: TGTGCCAGTAGCACTAGAAGTTATAAAGTGGGCTACACCTTC.

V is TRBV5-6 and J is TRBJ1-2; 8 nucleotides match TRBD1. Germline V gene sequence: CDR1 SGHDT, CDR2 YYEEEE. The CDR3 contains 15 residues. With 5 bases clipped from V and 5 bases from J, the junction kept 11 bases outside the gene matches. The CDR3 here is CASRSTGGGRYGYTF. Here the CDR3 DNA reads TGTGCCAGCAGATCCACAGGGGGGGGCCGGTATGGCTACACCTTC.

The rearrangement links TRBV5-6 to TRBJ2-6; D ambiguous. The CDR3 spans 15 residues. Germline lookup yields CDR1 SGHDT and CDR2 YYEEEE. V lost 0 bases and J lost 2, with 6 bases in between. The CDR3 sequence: CASSLGGTGANVLTF. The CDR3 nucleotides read TGTGCCAGCAGCTTGGGAGGAACTGGGGCCAACGTCCTGACTTTC.

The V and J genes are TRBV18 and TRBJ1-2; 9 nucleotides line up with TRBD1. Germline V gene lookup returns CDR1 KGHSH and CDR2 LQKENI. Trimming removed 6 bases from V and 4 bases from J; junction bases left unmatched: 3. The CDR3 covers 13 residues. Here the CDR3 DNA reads TGTGCCAGCTCCTCGGGACAGGGCTATGGCTACACCTTC. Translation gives CASSSGQGYGYTF.

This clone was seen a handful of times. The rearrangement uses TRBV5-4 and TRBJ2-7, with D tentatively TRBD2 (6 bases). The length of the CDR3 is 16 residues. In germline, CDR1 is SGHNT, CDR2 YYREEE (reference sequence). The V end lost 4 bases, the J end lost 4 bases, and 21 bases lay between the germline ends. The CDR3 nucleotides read TGTGCCAGCAGCGTGGGGGGTGCGGGCGGATTGTACGAGCAGTACTTC. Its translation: CASSVGGAGGLYEQYF. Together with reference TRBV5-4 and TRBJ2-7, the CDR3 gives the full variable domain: ETGVTQSPTHLIKTRGQQVTLRCSSQSGHNTVSWYQQALGQGPQFIFQYYREEENGRGNFPPRFSGLQFPNYSSELNVNALELDDSALYLCASSVGGAGGLYEQYFGPGTRLTVT.

CDR3 region: CASSNFPRGQYF. The CDR3 DNA reads as TGTGCCAGCAGTAACTTTCCACGAGGGCAGTACTTC. J is TRBJ2-7 and V is TRBV28; no clear D. The ends were cut back, 5 bases at V and 9 bases at J, with 14 bases in the middle. CDR3 length: 12 amino acids. Looked up from germline, CDR1 is MDHEN and CDR2 is SYDVKM.

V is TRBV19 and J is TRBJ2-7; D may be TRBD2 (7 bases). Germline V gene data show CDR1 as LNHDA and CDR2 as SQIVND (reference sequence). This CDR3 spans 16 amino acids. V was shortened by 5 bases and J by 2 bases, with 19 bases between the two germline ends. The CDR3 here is CASSPSRGANPYEQYF. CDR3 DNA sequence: TGTGCCAGTAGTCCCTCACGGGGGGCTAATCCCTACGAGCAGTACTTC.

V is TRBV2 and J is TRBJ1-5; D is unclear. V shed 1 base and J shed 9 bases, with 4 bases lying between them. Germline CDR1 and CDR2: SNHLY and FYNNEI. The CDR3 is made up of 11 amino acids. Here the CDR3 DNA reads TGTGCCAGCAGTGAAGGGGGGCCCCAGCATTTT. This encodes CASSEGGPQHF.

This CDR3 reads CASSQTIETGAANYGYTF. CDR3 sequence (DNA): TGCGCCAGCAGCCAAACAATCGAGACAGGGGCGGCTAACTATGGCTACACCTTC. This sequence joins TRBV4-1 and TRBJ1-2; 8 nucleotides align to TRBD1. After removal of 2 bases from V and 0 bases from J, the junction contained 11 bases not matched to a gene. The V gene's germline CDR1 is MGHRA and CDR2 YSYEKL. The CDR3 totals 18 residues.

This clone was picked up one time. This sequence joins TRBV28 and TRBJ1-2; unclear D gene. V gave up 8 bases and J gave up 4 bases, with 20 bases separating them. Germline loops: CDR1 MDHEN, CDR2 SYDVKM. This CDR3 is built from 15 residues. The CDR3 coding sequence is TGTGCCAGCTACCAACGGTCTTTCGACGGCTATGGCTACACCTTC. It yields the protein CASYQRSFDGYGYTF.

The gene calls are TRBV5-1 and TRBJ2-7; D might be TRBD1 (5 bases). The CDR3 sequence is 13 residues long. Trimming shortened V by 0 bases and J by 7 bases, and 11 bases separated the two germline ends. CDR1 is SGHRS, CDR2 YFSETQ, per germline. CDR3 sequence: CASSLGLDKEQYF. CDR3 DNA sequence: TGCGCCAGCAGCTTGGGTCTGGACAAAGAGCAGTACTTC.

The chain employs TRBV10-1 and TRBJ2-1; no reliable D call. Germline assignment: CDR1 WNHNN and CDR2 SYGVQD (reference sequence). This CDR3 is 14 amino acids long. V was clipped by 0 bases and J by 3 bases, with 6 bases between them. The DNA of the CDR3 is TGCGCCAGCAGTGAGTCGATCGGCTACAATGAGCAGTTCTTC. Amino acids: CASSESIGYNEQFF.

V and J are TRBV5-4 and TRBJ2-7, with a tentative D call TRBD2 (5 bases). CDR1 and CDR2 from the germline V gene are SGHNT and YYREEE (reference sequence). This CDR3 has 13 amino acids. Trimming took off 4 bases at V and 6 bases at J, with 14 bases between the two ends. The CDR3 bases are TGTGCCAGCAGCCAGCAGGCGGGCCCCGAGCAGTACTTC. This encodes CASSQQAGPEQYF. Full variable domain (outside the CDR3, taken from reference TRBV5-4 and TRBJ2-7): ETGVTQSPTHLIKTRGQQVTLRCSSQSGHNTVSWYQQALGQGPQFIFQYYREEENGRGNFPPRFSGLQFPNYSSELNVNALELDDSALYLCASSQQAGPEQYFGPGTRLTVT.

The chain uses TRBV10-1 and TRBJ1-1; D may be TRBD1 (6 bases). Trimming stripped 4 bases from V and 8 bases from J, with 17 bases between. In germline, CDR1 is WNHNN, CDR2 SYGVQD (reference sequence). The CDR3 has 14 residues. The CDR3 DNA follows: TGCGCCAGCAGTGGGGGACACGGGACAACCGAAGCTTTCTTT. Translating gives CASSGGHGTTEAFF.

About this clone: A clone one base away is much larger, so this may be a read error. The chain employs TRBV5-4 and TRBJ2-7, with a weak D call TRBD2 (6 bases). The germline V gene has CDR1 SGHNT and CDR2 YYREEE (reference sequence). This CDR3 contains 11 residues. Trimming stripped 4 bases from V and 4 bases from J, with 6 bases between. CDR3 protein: CASSRGYEQYF. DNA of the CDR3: TGTGCCAGCAGCCGGGGGTACGAGCAGTACTTC.

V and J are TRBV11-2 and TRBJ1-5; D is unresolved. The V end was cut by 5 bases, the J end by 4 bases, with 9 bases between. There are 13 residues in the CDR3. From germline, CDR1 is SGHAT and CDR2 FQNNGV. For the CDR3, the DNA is TGTGCCAGCAGCCTTACCACGAATCAGCCCCAGCATTTT. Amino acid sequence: CASSLTTNQPQHF.

Here the CDR3 DNA reads TGCGCCAGCAGCTTGGTCGGGGGGTACAATGAGCAGTTCTTC. Translated, it gives CASSLVGGYNEQFF. The V call is TRBV5-1, the J call TRBJ2-1, with 7 bases fitting TRBD2. The V segment lost 0 bases and the J segment 4 bases; nucleotides outside the gene matches: 1. This CDR3 is 14 amino acids long. Germline V gene data show CDR1 as SGHRS and CDR2 as YFSETQ.

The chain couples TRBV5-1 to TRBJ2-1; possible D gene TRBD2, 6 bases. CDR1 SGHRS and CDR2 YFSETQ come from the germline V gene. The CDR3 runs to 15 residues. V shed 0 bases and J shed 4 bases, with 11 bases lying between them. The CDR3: CASSLVISGYNEQFF. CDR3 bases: TGCGCCAGCAGCTTGGTTATTAGCGGTTACAATGAGCAGTTCTTC. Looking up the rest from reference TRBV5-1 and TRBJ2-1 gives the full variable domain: KAGVTQTPRYLIKTRGQQVTLSCSPISGHRSVSWYQQTPGQGLQFLFEYFSETQRNKGNFPGRFSGRQFSNSRSEMNVSTLELGDSALYLCASSLVISGYNEQFFGPGTRLTVL.

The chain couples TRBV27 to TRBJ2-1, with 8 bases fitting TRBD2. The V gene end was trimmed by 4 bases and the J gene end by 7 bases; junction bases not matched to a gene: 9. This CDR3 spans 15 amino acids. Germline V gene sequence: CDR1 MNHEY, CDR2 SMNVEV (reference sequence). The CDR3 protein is CASSSLRLATNEQFF. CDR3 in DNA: TGTGCCAGCAGTTCCCTGAGACTAGCGACGAATGAGCAGTTCTTC.

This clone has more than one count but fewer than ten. The CDR3 DNA reads as TGTGCCAGCAGCTTAGGACTAGCGTCGAACACCGGGGAGCTGTTTTTT. This gives the protein CASSLGLASNTGELFF. The V gene is TRBV7-2, the J gene TRBJ2-2, with 8 nucleotides matching TRBD2. This CDR3 is 16 amino acids long. The V gene end was trimmed by 1 base and the J gene end by 0 bases; junction bases not matched to a gene: 1. Germline V gene sequence: CDR1 SGHTA, CDR2 FQGNSA.

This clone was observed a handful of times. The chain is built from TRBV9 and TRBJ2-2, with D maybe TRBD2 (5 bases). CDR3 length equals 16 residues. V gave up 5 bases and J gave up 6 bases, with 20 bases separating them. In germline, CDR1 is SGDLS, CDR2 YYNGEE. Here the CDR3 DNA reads TGTGCCAGCAGTGACTTCCGACGCGCCGGGGCCGGGGAGCTGTTTTTT. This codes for CASSDFRRAGAGELFF.

The CDR3 reads CASSRGRGEVNYGYTF. CDR3 coding DNA: TGTGCCAGCAGCAGGGGCAGGGGAGAAGTTAACTATGGCTACACCTTC. The chain uses TRBV21-1 and TRBJ1-2; the table calls TRBD1, which could not be checked here. TRBV21-1 constitutes a pseudogene. The CDR3 spans 16 residues.

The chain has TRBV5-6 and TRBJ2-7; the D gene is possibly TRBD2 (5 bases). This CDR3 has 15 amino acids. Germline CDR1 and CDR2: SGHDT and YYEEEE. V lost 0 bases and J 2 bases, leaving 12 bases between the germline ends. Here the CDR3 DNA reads TGTGCCAGCAGCTTGGAGGGAGCGGAGACCTACGAGCAGTACTTC. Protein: CASSLEGAETYEQYF.

Written as DNA, the CDR3 is TGTGCCAGTAGTATAGCGTTCACCGGGGAGCTGTTTTTT. Its translation: CASSIAFTGELFF. The rearrangement uses TRBV19 and TRBJ2-2; no firm D call. The CDR3 totals 13 residues. Trimming took off 1 base at V and 4 bases at J, with 4 bases between the two ends. Germline V gene sequence: CDR1 LNHDA, CDR2 SQIVND (reference sequence).

This CDR3 reads CASSLAGLAGGLKAGELFF. The CDR3 DNA reads TGCGCCAGCAGCTTGGCCGGACTAGCGGGAGGATTAAAGGCCGGGGAGCTGTTTTTT. The chain couples TRBV5-1 to TRBJ2-2; 14 bases align to TRBD2. The germline V gene encodes CDR1 SGHRS and CDR2 YFSETQ. The CDR3 consists of 19 residues. J gave up 6 bases and V 0 bases, and 10 bases lay outside the gene matches. Filled out from reference TRBV5-1 and TRBJ2-2, the complete variable domain reads KAGVTQTPRYLIKTRGQQVTLSCSPISGHRSVSWYQQTPGQGLQFLFEYFSETQRNKGNFPGRFSGRQFSNSRSEMNVSTLELGDSALYLCASSLAGLAGGLKAGELFFGEGSRLTVL.